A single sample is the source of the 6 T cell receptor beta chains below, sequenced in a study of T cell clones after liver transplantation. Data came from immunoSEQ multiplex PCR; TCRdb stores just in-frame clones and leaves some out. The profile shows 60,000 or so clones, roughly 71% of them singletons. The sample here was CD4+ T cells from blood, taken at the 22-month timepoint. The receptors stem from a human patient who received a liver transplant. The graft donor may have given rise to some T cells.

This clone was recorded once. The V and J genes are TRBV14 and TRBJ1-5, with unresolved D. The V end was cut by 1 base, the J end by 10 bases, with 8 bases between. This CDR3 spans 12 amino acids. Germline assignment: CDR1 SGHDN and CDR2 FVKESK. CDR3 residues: CASSQGPYPQHF. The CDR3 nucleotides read TGTGCCAGCAGCCAAGGGCCTTATCCCCAGCATTTT.

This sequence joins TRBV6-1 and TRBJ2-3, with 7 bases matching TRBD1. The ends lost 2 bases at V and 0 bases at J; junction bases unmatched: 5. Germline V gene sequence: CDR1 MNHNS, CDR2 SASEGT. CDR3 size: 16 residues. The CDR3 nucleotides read TGTGCCAGCAGTGAAACAGGGGTCTCTAGCACAGATACGCAGTATTTT. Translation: CASSETGVSSTDTQYF.

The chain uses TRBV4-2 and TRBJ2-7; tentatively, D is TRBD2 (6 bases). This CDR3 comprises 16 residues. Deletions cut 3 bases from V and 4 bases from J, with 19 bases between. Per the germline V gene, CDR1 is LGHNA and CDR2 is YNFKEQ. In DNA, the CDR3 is TGTGCCAGCAGCCACGCATCTAGCCGGGGGATTTACGAGCAGTACTTC. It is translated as CASSHASSRGIYEQYF.

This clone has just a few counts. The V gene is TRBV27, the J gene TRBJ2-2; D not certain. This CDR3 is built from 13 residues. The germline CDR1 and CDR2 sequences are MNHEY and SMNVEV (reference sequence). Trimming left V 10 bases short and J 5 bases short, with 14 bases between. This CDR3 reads CATRWGGTGELFF. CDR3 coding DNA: TGTGCCACCAGGTGGGGTGGGACCGGGGAGCTGTTTTTT.

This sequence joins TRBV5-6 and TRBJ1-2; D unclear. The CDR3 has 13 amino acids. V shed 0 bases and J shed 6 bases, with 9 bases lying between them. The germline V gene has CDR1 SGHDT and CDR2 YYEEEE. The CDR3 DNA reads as TGTGCCAGCAGCTTGGGTCAGGCCGATGGCTACACCTTC. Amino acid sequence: CASSLGQADGYTF. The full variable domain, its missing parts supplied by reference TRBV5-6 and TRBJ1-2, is DAGVTQSPTHLIKTRGQQVTLRCSPKSGHDTVSWYQQALGQGPQFIFQYYEEEERQRGNFPDRFSGHQFPNYSSELNVNALLLGDSALYLCASSLGQADGYTFGSGTRLTVV.

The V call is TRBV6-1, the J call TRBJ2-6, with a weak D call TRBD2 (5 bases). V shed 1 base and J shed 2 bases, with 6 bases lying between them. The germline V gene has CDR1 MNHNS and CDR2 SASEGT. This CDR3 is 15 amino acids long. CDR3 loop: CASSEVGTGANVLTF. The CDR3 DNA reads TGTGCCAGCAGTGAAGTCGGGACTGGGGCCAACGTCCTGACTTTC.